The present T cell receptor beta chain was sequenced within a study of blood T cell repertoires in COVID-19 (TCRdb year 2020). With respect to the entire study: The collaborator samples originated in the United States, Italy and Spain and spanned the acute and convalescent phases of COVID-19. The sample metadata nearly always contained a de-identified subject ID, COVID-19 status, age in years and sex. The dataset comprised deeply sampled blood TCRbeta repertoires from subjects exposed to, actively infected with, or recovered from COVID-19. The samples were drawn from two sources: the first 160 participants of the ongoing ImmuneRACE study, and 1,254 subjects contributed by 6 global collaborators. Where available, HLA class I and class II types were obtained from metadata supplied by the sample provider rather than from assay-based typing. The material from the prospective study consisted of cDNA or gDNA derived from T cells, B-cell-depleted T cells, or PBMCs. A freely available public database, intended as a resource for researchers studying the immune response to SARS-CoV-2, is where the repertoires were released.

A second Seattle source provided samples from volunteer blood donors who had recovered from COVID-19. Collaborating institutions collected whole blood in K2EDTA tubes following their own protocols. For TCRbeta analysis, collaborator samples were shipped as frozen whole blood, as isolated PBMCs, or as DNA extracted from either sample type. A remark on this clone: The specificity of this receptor is unknown. Base quality data are lacking; no much larger clone is found one base away.

The immunoSEQ Assay, a bias-controlled multiplex PCR, was used to amplify TCRbeta CDR3 regions from genomic DNA. The published analysis was carried out like this. The number of nucleated cells in each sample was estimated from the amplification of reference gene primers within the assay. Sequence reads were collapsed and filtered to measure the absolute abundance of every unique TCRbeta CDR3 rearrangement. Productive Simpson clonality was computed per sample as the square root of Simpson's diversity index over productive rearrangements. This is the immuneACCESS table as TCRdb keeps it, with only in-frame sequences that have V and J called. A part of the clones is gone; compared with another copy, unresolved V genes explain less than half, and the rest is unexplained. Clonal size and the V and J genes are those of that table, whereas D and trimming came from the DNA. This sample is represented by a few hundred thousand clones; less than 85% of them were singletons. Under 5.5% of the sample lies in the top ten.

Study-level results and caveats: Clinical and demographic metadata were provided uncurated, with the amount varying by source and participant.

The source is a man between 60 and 70 years old who had recovered from COVID-19. The material sequenced was peripheral blood.

The base sequence is TGTGCCAGTAGTACCCGGACTAGCGGGAGTGTCCAAGAGACCCAGTACTTC. Its protein is CASSTRTSGSVQETQYF. In this chain, TRBV19 is recombined with TRBJ2-5; 13 bases in the junction line up with TRBD2. The germline V gene (reference sequence) gives CDR1 as LNHDA and CDR2 as SQIVND. The CDR3 measures 17 amino acids from cysteine to phenylalanine. The kept DNA is CDR3 alone, 51 bases in frame from the first base. At the junction V is shortened by 4 bases and J by 1 base; bases outside the gene matches: 6.